A single sample gave rise to the 7 T cell receptor beta chains below, sequenced in a study of CD8+ T cells in alopecia areata. Sequencing used cDNA as its template, made by extracting RNA and reverse transcribing it. The protocol was immunoSEQ multiplex PCR, while the TCRdb copy is restricted to in-frame clones and leaves out a portion. The profile covers roughly 140,000 clones, with about 53% appearing a single time and 19% taken by the ten largest. Sample: CD8+ T cells sorted from blood, taken at week 0. Receptor source: a human donor with alopecia areata.

The CDR3 DNA sequence: TGCAGCGCAAAAGCCGGGACCCCGAATCTGTTTTTT. The encoded protein is CSAKAGTPNLFF. The rearrangement links TRBV29-1 to TRBJ2-2; D may correspond to TRBD1 or TRBD2 (5 bases each). The V gene lost 7 bases and the J gene lost 14 bases, with 20 bases spanning the gap. The CDR3 totals 12 residues. Germline V lookup: CDR1 SQVTM, CDR2 ANQGSEA.

The chain is built from TRBV6-1 and TRBJ1-2; D unclear. V was cut by 0 bases and J by 1 base, with 15 bases left in between. CDR3 size: 17 residues. CDR1 is MNHNS, CDR2 SASEGT, per germline. CDR3 amino acids: CASSEADVTAINYGYTF. DNA of the CDR3: TGTGCCAGCAGTGAAGCCGACGTAACAGCGATTAACTATGGCTACACCTTC.

The chain is built from TRBV29-1 and TRBJ1-1, with D unclear. The germline V and J ends were trimmed by 7 bases and 0 bases, with 21 bases remaining between them. CDR1 is SQVTM, CDR2 ANQGSEA, per germline. The CDR3 length is 16 residues. The CDR3 DNA sequence: TGCAGCGCCCACCCCACCGAAGGGCTTCTGAACACTGAAGCTTTCTTT. Its protein is CSAHPTEGLLNTEAFF.

This clone was seen a few times. The chain employs TRBV4-3 and TRBJ1-1; the match to TRBD1 covers 7 bases. The CDR3 extends over 15 amino acids. Germline-derived CDR1 and CDR2 are LGHNA and YSLEER. Trimming removed 4 bases from V and 3 bases from J; junction bases left unmatched: 8. For the CDR3, the DNA is TGCGCCAGCAGCCGTGGTGGCAGGGGGGACACTGAAGCTTTCTTT. Translating gives CASSRGGRGDTEAFF.

The sample holds one count of this clone. The chain employs TRBV23-1 and TRBJ2-4, with a tentative D call TRBD2 (6 bases). TRBV23-1 counts as an open reading frame of uncertain function. The V and J ends lost 4 bases and 0 bases respectively, with 19 bases between them. The length of the CDR3 is 18 residues. Here the CDR3 reads CASSPPRRGFIAKNIQYF. CDR3 DNA sequence: TGCGCCAGCAGTCCCCCTAGGCGGGGTTTCATAGCCAAAAACATTCAGTACTTC.

This clone has only a few counts. The V call is TRBV29-1, the J call TRBJ1-1, with D unclear. CDR1 SQVTM and CDR2 ANQGSEA come from the germline V gene. V was pared by 2 bases and J by 5 bases, with 12 bases between. The CDR3 is 13 amino acids. The CDR3 sequence is CSVESSGRTEAFF. CDR3 nucleotides: TGCAGCGTTGAAAGCTCCGGCAGGACTGAAGCTTTCTTT.

Here the CDR3 DNA reads TGCAGCGTTGAAGAGGAGGGGGTTGGCACCGGGGAGCTGTTTTTT. Its protein product is CSVEEEGVGTGELFF. The chain joins TRBV29-1 to TRBJ2-2; D could derive from TRBD1 or TRBD2 (6 bases each). The V end lost 0 bases, the J end lost 4 bases, and 12 bases lay between the germline ends. Germline V gives CDR1 SQVTM, CDR2 ANQGSEA. This CDR3 spans 15 amino acids.